This T cell receptor beta chain was observed in a study of shared clonotypes between healthy human individuals. In regard to this clone: The antigen remains undetermined.

A CD45RA+ naive subset and a CD45RA-negative memory subset were split from CD4+ cells. Trimming removed 0 bases from V and 2 bases from J; junction bases left unmatched: 1. Looked up from germline, CDR1 is MNHNY and CDR2 is SVGAGI (reference sequence). This CDR3 has 15 amino acids. The protocol was immunoSEQ multiplex PCR, while the TCRdb copy is restricted to in-frame clones and leaves out a portion. The sample shows 2 million to 3 million clones, roughly 93% of them seen only once. Study-level findings and limits: Only blood underwent sampling, and tissue repertoires likely differ. With a handful of donors compared, 4% to 5% of naive CD4 clonotypes were shared.

Specimen: naive CD4+ T cells from PBMCs. Subset reported: CD45RA+ positively selected. This TCR was sampled from a man younger than 35 in good health. Some clones in this sample may be carry-over from other donors' samples. The chain employs TRBV6-6 and TRBJ2-3; 8 bases agree with TRBD1. The CDR3 sequence is CASSYSQGATDTQYF. Written as DNA, the CDR3 is TGTGCCAGCAGTTACTCTCAGGGGGCCACAGATACGCAGTATTTT.